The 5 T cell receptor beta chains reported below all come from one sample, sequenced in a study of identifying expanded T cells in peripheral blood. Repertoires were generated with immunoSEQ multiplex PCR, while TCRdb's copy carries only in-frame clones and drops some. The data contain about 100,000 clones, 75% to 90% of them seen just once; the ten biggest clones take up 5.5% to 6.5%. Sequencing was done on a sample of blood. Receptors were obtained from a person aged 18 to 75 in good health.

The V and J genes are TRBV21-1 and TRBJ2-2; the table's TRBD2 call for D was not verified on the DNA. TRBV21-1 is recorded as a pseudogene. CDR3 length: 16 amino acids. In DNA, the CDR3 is TGTGCCAGCAGCAAAGTGAAGGGGCGGAGGGCCGGGGAGCTGTTTTTT. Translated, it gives CASSKVKGRRAGELFF.

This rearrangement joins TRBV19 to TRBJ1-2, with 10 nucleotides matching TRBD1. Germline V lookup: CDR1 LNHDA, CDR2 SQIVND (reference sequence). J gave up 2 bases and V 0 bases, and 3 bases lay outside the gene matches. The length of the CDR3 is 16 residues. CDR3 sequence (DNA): TGTGCCAGTAGTATAGAACCGACAGGGGGCAACTATGGCTACACCTTC. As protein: CASSIEPTGGNYGYTF.

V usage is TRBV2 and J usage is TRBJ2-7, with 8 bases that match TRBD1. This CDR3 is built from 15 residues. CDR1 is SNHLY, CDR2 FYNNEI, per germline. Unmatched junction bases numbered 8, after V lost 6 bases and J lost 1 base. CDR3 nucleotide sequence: TGTGCCAGCAGCCACGGACAGGGTGGGTCCTACGAGCAGTACTTC. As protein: CASSHGQGGSYEQYF. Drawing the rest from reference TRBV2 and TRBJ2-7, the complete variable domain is EPEVTQTPSHQVTQMGQEVILRCVPISNHLYFYWYRQILGQKVEFLVSFYNNEISEKSEIFDDQFSVERPDGSNFTLKIRSTKLEDSAMYFCASSHGQGGSYEQYFGPGTRLTVT.

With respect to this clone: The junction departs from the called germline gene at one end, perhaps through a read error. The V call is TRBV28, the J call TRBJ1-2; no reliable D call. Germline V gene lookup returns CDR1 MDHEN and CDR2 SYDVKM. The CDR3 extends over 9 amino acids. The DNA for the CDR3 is TGCGGAGCTAACTATGGCTACACCTTC. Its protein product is CGANYGYTF.

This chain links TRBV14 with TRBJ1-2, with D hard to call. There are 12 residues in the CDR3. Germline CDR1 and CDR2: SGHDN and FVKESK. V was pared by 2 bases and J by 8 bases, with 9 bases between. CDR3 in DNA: TGTGCCAGCAGCCAATACGGGAACGGCTACACCTTC. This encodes CASSQYGNGYTF.